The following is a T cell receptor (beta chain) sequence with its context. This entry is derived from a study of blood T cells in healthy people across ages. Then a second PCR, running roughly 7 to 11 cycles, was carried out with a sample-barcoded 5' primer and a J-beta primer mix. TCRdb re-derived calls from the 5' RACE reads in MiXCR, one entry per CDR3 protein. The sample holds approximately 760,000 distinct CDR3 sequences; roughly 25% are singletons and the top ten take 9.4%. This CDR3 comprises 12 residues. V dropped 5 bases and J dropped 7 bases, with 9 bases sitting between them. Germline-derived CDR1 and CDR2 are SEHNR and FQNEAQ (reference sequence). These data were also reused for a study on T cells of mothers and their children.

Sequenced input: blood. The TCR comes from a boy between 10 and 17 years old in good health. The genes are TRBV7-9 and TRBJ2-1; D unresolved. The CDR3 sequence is CASSPQVNEQFF. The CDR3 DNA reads TGTGCCAGCAGCCCTCAAGTAAATGAGCAGTTCTTC.